This is a list of T cell receptor beta chains from one sample in a study of tumor-infiltrating lymphocytes in primary liver carcinoma. Each CDR3 protein gets one entry after TCRdb re-called the multiplex PCR reads with MiXCR. The sample carries about 99,000 distinct CDR3 sequences, approximately 68% recorded once. The specimen sequenced was liver tumor tissue from sampling region 5. Source of these receptors: a woman aged 60-75 years with primary liver carcinoma and hepatitis B virus infection. Both conserved end residues are part of each CDR3. The D gene is left open where the match is weak. Expanded clones are given a class, and other clones once, few, many or no size at all.

cdr3_aa	cdr3_nt	d_call	clone_size	v_call	j_call
CASSLGRGGNQPQHF	TGTGCCAGCAGCTTAGGCAGGGGGGGCAATCAGCCCCAGCATTTT	TRBD1	NA	TRBV7-9	TRBJ1-5
CASSGTGFHPDGYTF	TGTGCCAGCAGCGGAACAGGGTTTCACCCTGATGGCTACACCTTC	NA	NA	TRBV9	TRBJ1-2
CASVLTIQGDGSYTF	TGTGCCAGCGTCTTAACAATACAGGGAGATGGTAGCTACACCTTC	NA	NA	TRBV11-2	TRBJ1-2
CASHSGQEWGTDTQYF	TGTGCCTCGCACTCGGGACAGGAGTGGGGCACAGATACGCAGTATTTT	TRBD1	NA	TRBV28	TRBJ2-3
CANIRLSGSDKQYF	TGTGCCAACATCAGACTATCGGGGTCAGATAAGCAGTATTTT	NA	NA	TRBV6-5	TRBJ2-3
CACRSCRTGEFF	TGTGCCTGCAGATCCTGCCGGACAGGGGAGTTCTTC	TRBD1	NA	TRBV11-3	TRBJ2-1
CAGSEEGSFSGANVLTF	TGTGCCGGCAGCGAAGAAGGGAGTTTTTCTGGGGCCAACGTCCTGACTTTC	NA	NA	TRBV4-2	TRBJ2-6
CASSPKGSSYEQYF	TGTGCTAGTAGTCCCAAAGGGAGCTCCTACGAGCAGTACTTC	NA	NA	TRBV6-5	TRBJ2-7
CASSSRDGTYEQYF	TGTGCCAGCAGCTCCCGGGACGGGACCTACGAGCAGTACTTC	NA	medium-sized	TRBV11-3	TRBJ2-7
CANSQVGGIGLGEQFF	TGTGCCAACAGCCAAGTGGGCGGGATTGGCCTTGGTGAGCAGTTCTTC	NA	NA	TRBV14	TRBJ2-1
CVSSLWGAGSSGINYGYTF	TGTGTCAGCAGTTTATGGGGGGCAGGCAGCTCAGGGATTAACTATGGTTACACCTTC	NA	NA	TRBV28	TRBJ1-2
CASSLERMNTEAFF	TGTGCCAGCAGTTTAGAGAGGATGAACACTGAAGCTTTCTTT	NA	few	TRBV28	TRBJ1-1
CASSLGTYQETLYF	TGCGCCAGCAGCTTGGGAACATACCAAGAGACCCTGTACTTC	NA	few	TRBV5-1	TRBJ2-5
CASGHWAGTDTQYF	TGTGCCAGCGGCCATTGGGCAGGCACAGATACGCAGTATTTT	NA	NA	TRBV11-3	TRBJ2-3
CASSIGGGHNQPQHF	TGTGCCAGTAGTATAGGCGGTGGTCACAATCAGCCCCAGCATTTT	NA	NA	TRBV19	TRBJ1-5
CASSQGLVDTGETRYF	TGTGCCAGCAGCCAAGGCCTCGTAGACACAGGGGAGACCCGGTACTTC	TRBD1	NA	TRBV4-2	TRBJ2-5
CANRREGGTSPLHF	TGTGCCAACAGGAGAGAGGGGGGAACTTCACCCCTCCACTTT	NA	NA	TRBV7-9	TRBJ1-6
CASSPLPGRGGTGKLFF	TGTGCCAGCAGCCCCCTTCCCGGACGGGGTGGTACCGGGAAGCTGTTTTTT	NA	NA	TRBV11-2	TRBJ2-2
CASSLGFLGTDTQYF	TGTGCCAGCAGCCTCGGATTCTTAGGCACAGATACGCAGTATTTT	NA	many	TRBV12-3/TRBV12-4	TRBJ2-3
CSVIEDTTYDEQYF	TGCAGCGTGATAGAAGATACCACCTACGACGAGCAGTACTTC	NA	NA	TRBV29-1	TRBJ2-7
CATSSGGSYKQYF	TGTGCCACCAGTAGCGGGGGTTCGTACAAGCAGTACTTC	TRBD2	NA	TRBV24-1	TRBJ2-7
CASSYQKTGTYSEQLF	TGTGCCAGCAGTTACCAAAAGACAGGGACCTACAGTGAGCAGCTCTTC	TRBD1	NA	TRBV6-5	TRBJ2-1
CACRGRGVVSNQPQHF	TGTGCCTGCAGGGGCAGGGGAGTGGTGAGCAATCAGCCCCAGCATTTT	NA	NA	TRBV6-1	TRBJ1-5
CASSLQGAGPNVLTF	TGCGCCAGCAGCCTTCAGGGCGCCGGGCCCAACGTCCTGACTTTC	NA	NA	TRBV11-2	TRBJ2-6
CASSELGAEDNEQFF	TGTGCCAGCAGTGAATTAGGGGCGGAGGATAATGAGCAGTTCTTC	NA	NA	TRBV6-1	TRBJ2-1
CASSQTGLETQYF	TGTGCCAGCAGCCAAACAGGGCTGGAGACCCAGTACTTC	NA	many	TRBV4-2	TRBJ2-5
CASSPTSGTNIQYF	TGTGCCAGCAGCCCGACTAGCGGGACGAACATTCAGTACTTC	TRBD2	many	TRBV7-8	TRBJ2-4
CVSSFGLAVLSYELYF	TGTGTCAGCAGTTTTGGATTAGCGGTCCTCTCCTACGAGCTGTACTTC	NA	NA	TRBV28	TRBJ2-7
CASSPPQGPTRELFF	TGTGCCAGCAGCCCTCCTCAAGGACCGACTAGGGAGCTGTTTTTT	NA	few	TRBV11-2	TRBJ2-2
CSVTGIGETQYF	TGCAGCGTGACAGGGATAGGAGAGACCCAGTACTTC	TRBD1	many	TRBV29-1	TRBJ2-5
CASSPPNGSRNEQFF	TGTGCCAGCTCGCCACCAAACGGGAGTCGGAATGAGCAGTTCTTC	NA	NA	TRBV18	TRBJ2-1
CASSEQGVNHEQYF	TGTGCCAGCAGTGAGCAGGGGGTCAACCACGAGCAGTACTTC	TRBD1	many	TRBV7-8	TRBJ2-7
CASTMGLAGGRTGELYF	TGTGCCAGCACCATGGGGCTAGCGGGAGGTAGGACCGGGGAGCTGTATTTT	TRBD2	NA	TRBV6-1	TRBJ2-2
CSVAGGQHYNEQFF	TGCAGCGTTGCGGGGGGACAGCATTACAATGAGCAGTTCTTC	NA	medium-sized	TRBV29-1	TRBJ2-1
CTSSPRGGRGSIAAGELFF	TGTACCAGCAGCCCCCGAGGGGGTAGGGGGAGTATAGCGGCCGGGGAGCTGTTTTTT	NA	NA	TRBV11-2	TRBJ2-2
CASSLLGVNSSQSQHF	TGTGCCAGCAGTTTATTAGGGGTGAATAGCAGTCAGTCCCAGCATTTT	NA	NA	TRBV12-3/TRBV12-4	TRBJ1-5
CASSSGVTGELFF	TGTGCCAGCAGTTCAGGGGTCACCGGGGAGCTGTTTTTT	NA	many	TRBV6-5	TRBJ2-2
CVSSFAQGLINERYF	TGTGTCAGCAGCTTTGCCCAGGGCCTTATCAACGAGCGATACTTC	NA	NA	TRBV11-2	TRBJ2-7
CASRFTPSMTQYQPQHF	TGTGCCAGCAGGTTCACCCCTTCGATGACCCAGTATCAGCCCCAGCATTTT	NA	NA	TRBV28	TRBJ1-5
CASSLAGGQADTQYF	TGTGCCAGCAGCCTAGCGGGAGGGCAAGCAGATACGCAGTATTTT	TRBD2	many	TRBV5-4	TRBJ2-3
CASSWTGGADTQYF	TGTGCCAGCAGTTGGACGGGGGGAGCAGATACGCAGTATTTT	TRBD2	once	TRBV12-3/TRBV12-4	TRBJ2-3
CAISIVRGSVHNSPLHF	TGTGCCATCAGCATAGTCAGGGGGTCTGTCCATAATTCACCCCTCCACTTT	TRBD1	NA	TRBV4-2	TRBJ1-6
CASSHYPRWGWYTGELFF	TGCGCCAGCAGTCACTACCCTCGTTGGGGCTGGTACACCGGGGAGCTGTTTTTT	NA	few	TRBV23-1	TRBJ2-2
CRATGTGREKLFF	TGCCGCGCAACCGGGACAGGGAGAGAAAAACTGTTTTTT	TRBD1	NA	TRBV29-1	TRBJ1-4
CASSLKAGGSEAQYF	TGTGCCAGCAGTTTAAAGGCGGGAGGTTCGGAGGCCCAATACTTC	TRBD2	few	TRBV12-3/TRBV12-4	TRBJ2-5
CASSMGGMNTEAFF	TGTGCCAGCAGTATGGGGGGGATGAACACTGAAGCTTTCTTT	NA	many	TRBV6-1	TRBJ1-1
CASSPVPGDLFF	TGTGCCAGCAGCCCAGTACCAGGGGACCTGTTCTTT	NA	once	TRBV11-1	TRBJ2-2
CTSSFRTGLGYEQYF	TGTACCAGCAGTTTCAGGACAGGGTTAGGGTACGAGCAGTACTTC	TRBD1	NA	TRBV6-6	TRBJ2-7
CASSEFRDGDIGELFF	TGCGCCAGCAGTGAGTTTAGGGATGGGGACATCGGGGAGCTGTTTTTT	NA	NA	TRBV10-1	TRBJ2-2
CASSEPRNTEAFF	TGTGCCAGCAGTGAACCCAGGAACACTGAAGCTTTCTTT	NA	many	TRBV6-1	TRBJ1-1
CSVKRLAGEDNEQFF	TGCAGTGTTAAACGGCTAGCGGGAGAGGATAATGAGCAGTTCTTC	TRBD2	once	TRBV29-1	TRBJ2-1
CVGSLEAGVGNEQFF	TGTGTCGGCAGCTTAGAGGCAGGGGTTGGGAATGAGCAGTTCTTC	NA	NA	TRBV11-3	TRBJ2-1
CSVQPTSGITDTQYF	TGCAGCGTTCAGCCGACTAGCGGGATCACAGATACGCAGTATTTT	TRBD2	many	TRBV29-1	TRBJ2-3
CASSPSPRDGTHYF	TGTGCCAGCAGCCCTAGTCCTCGTGACGGTACGCATTATTTT	NA	NA	TRBV6-5	TRBJ2-3
CTSSSGGVKNIQYF	TGTACCAGCAGCTCGGGAGGGGTCAAAAACATTCAATACTTC	TRBD2	NA	TRBV7-9	TRBJ2-4